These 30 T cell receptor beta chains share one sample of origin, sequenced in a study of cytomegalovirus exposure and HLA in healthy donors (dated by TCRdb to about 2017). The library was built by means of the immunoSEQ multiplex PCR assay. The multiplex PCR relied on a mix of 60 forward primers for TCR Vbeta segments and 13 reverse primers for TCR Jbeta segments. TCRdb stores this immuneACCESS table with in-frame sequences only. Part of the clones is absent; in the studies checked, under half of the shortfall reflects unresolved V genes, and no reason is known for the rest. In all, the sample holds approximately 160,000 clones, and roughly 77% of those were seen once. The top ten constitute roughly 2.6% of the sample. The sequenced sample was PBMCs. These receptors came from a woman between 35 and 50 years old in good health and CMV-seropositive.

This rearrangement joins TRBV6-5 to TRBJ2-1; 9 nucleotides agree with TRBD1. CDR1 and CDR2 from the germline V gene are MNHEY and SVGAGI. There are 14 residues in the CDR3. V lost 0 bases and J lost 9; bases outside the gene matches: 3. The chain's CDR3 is CASSYSGTGIEQFF. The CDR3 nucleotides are TGTGCCAGCAGTTACTCTGGGACAGGGATTGAGCAGTTCTTC.

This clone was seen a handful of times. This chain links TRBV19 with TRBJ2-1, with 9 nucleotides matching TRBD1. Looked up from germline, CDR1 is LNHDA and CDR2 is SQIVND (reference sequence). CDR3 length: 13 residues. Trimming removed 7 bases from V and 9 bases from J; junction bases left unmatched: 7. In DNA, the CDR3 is TGTGCCAGTATGGACAGGGGAGTTGGTGAGCAGTTCTTC. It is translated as CASMDRGVGEQFF.

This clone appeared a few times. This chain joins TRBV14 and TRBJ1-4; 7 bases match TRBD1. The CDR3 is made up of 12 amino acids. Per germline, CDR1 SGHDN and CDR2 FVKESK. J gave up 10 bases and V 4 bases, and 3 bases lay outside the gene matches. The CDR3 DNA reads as TGTGCCAGCAGCCTGGGACAGACAAAACTGTTTTTT. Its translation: CASSLGQTKLFF.

DNA of the CDR3: TGTGCCAGCAGTGTGGAGATGAACACTGAAGCTTTCTTT. Protein sequence: CASSVEMNTEAFF. This chain uses TRBV2 with TRBJ1-1; no firm D call. V shed 4 bases and J shed 0 bases, with 6 bases lying between them. This CDR3 is 13 amino acids long. Looked up from germline, CDR1 is SNHLY and CDR2 is FYNNEI.

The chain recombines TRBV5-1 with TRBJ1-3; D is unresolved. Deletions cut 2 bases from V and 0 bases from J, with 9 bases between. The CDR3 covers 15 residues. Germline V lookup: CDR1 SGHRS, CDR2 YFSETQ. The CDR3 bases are TGCGCCAGCAGCTTCGACACCAGCTCTGGAAACACCATATATTTT. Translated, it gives CASSFDTSSGNTIYF.

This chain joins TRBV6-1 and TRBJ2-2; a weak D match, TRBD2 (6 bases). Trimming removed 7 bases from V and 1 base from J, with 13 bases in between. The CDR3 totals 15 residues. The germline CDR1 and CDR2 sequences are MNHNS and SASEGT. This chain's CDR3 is CASIRGWGNTGELFF. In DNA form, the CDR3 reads TGTGCCAGCATCCGGGGGTGGGGGAACACCGGGGAGCTGTTTTTT.

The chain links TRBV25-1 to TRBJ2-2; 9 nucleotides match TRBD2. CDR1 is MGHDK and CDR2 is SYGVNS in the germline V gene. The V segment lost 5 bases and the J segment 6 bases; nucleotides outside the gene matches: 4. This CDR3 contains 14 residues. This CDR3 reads CASSYTSGSGELFF. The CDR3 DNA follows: TGTGCCAGCAGTTATACTAGCGGGTCCGGGGAGCTGTTTTTT.

This CDR3 reads CASSSGLVGNEQFF. The CDR3 DNA is TGTGCCAGTAGCTCGGGACTAGTCGGGAATGAGCAGTTCTTC. The chain is built from TRBV19 and TRBJ2-1; 8 bases map to TRBD2. Germline V gene data show CDR1 as LNHDA and CDR2 as SQIVND (reference sequence). The CDR3 has 14 amino acids. Trimming removed 6 bases from V and 7 bases from J; junction bases left unmatched: 8.

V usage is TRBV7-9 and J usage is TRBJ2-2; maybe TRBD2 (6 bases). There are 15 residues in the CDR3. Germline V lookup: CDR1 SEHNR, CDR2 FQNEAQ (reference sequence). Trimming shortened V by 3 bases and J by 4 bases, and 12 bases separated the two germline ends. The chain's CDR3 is CASSFPGLSTGELFF. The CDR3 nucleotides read TGTGCCAGCAGCTTCCCGGGACTCTCCACCGGGGAGCTGTTTTTT. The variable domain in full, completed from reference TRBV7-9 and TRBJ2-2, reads DTGVSQNPRHKITKRGQNVTFRCDPISEHNRLYWYRQTLGQGPEFLTYFQNEAQLEKSRLLSDRFSAERPKGSFSTLEIQRTEQGDSAMYLCASSFPGLSTGELFFGEGSRLTVL.

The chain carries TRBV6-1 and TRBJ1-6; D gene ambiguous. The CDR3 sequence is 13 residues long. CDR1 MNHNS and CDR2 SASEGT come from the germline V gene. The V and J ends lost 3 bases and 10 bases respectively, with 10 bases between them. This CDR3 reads CASSDGAGSPLHF. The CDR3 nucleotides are TGTGCCAGCAGTGATGGCGCAGGCTCACCCCTCCACTTT.

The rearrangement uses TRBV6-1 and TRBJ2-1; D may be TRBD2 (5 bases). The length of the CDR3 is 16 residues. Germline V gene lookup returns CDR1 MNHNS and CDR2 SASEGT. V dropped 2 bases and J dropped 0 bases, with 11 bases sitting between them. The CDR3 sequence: CASSETRASSYNEQFF. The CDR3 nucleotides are TGTGCCAGCAGTGAAACGAGGGCTAGCTCCTACAATGAGCAGTTCTTC.

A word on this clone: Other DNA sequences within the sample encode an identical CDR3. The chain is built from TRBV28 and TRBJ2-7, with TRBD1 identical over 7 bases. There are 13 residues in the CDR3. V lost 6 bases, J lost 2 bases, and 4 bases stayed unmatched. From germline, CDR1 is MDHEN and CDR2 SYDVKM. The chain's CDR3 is CASRRTGAYEQYF. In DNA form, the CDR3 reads TGTGCCAGCAGGAGGACAGGTGCCTACGAGCAGTACTTC.

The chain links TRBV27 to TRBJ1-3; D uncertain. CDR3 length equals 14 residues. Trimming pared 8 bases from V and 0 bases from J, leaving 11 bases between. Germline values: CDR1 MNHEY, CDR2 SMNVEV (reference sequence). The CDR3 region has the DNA TGTGCCAGCCACGCCCGGTCCTCTGGAAACACCATATATTTT. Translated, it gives CASHARSSGNTIYF.

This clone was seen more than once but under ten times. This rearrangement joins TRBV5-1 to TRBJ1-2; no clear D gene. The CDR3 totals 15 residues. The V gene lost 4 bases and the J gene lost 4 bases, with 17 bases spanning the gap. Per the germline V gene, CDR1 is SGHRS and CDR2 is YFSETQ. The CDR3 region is CASSGSSGLLYGYTF. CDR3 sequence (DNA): TGCGCCAGCAGCGGTAGTTCCGGACTGCTCTATGGCTACACCTTC.

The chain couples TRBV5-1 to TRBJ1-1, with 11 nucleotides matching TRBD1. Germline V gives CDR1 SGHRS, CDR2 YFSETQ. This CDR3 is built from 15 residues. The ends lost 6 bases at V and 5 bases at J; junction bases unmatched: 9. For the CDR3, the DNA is TGCGCCAGCACCTACTCGGGACAGGGGGGGACTGAAGCTTTCTTT. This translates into CASTYSGQGGTEAFF.

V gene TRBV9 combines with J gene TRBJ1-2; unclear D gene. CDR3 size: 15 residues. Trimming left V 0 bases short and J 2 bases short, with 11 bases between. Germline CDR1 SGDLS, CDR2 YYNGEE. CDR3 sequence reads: CASSVDESLNYGYTF. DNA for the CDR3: TGTGCCAGCAGCGTAGACGAGTCCCTCAACTATGGCTACACCTTC.

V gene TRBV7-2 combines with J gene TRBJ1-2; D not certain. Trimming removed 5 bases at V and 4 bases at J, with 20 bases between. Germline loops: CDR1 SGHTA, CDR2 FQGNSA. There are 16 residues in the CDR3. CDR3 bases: TGTGCCAGCAGCAATCCTCTTGGTTTGGGAGCCTATGGCTACACCTTC. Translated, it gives CASSNPLGLGAYGYTF.

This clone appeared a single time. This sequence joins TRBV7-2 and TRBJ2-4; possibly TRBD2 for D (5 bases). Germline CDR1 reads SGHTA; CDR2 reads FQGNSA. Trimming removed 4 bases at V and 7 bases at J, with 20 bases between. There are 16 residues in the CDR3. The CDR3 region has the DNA TGTGCCAGCAGCTCTTTGGGTTCGGGGTATGGGAACATTCAGTACTTC. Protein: CASSSLGSGYGNIQYF.

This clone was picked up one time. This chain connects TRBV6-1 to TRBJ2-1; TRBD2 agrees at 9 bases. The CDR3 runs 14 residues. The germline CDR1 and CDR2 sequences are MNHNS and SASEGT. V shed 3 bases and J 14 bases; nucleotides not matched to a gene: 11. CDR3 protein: CASSEFAGGPAEFF. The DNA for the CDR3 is TGTGCCAGCAGTGAGTTCGCGGGGGGGCCGGCGGAGTTCTTC.

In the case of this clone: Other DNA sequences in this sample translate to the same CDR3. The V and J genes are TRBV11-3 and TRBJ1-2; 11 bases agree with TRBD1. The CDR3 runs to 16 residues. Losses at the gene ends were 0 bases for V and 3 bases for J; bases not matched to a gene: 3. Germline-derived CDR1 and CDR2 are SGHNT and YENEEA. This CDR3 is CASSLERTGGDYGYTF. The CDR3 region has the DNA TGTGCCAGCAGCTTAGAGAGGACAGGGGGCGACTATGGCTACACCTTC.

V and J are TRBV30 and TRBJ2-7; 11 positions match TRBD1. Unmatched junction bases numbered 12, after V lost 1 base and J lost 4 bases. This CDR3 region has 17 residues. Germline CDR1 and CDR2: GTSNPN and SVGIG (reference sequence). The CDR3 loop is CAWSAPGQGGFGYEQYF. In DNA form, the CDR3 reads TGTGCCTGGAGTGCTCCGGGACAGGGGGGATTCGGTTACGAGCAGTACTTC.

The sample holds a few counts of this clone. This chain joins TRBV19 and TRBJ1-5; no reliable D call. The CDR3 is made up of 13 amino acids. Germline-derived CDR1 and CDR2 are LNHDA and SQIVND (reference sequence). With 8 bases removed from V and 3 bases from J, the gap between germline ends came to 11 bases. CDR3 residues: CASEEQPNQPQHF. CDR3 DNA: TGTGCCAGTGAAGAACAGCCCAATCAGCCCCAGCATTTT.

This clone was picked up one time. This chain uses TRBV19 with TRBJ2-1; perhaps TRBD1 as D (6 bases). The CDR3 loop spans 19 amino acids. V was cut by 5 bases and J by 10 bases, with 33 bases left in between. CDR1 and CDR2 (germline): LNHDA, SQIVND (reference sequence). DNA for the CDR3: TGTGCCAGTAGTCCTCAACAAGGCAGGGGCAAAACGTCGGTCACCGAGCAGTTCTTC. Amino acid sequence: CASSPQQGRGKTSVTEQFF. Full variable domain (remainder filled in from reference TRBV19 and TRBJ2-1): DGGITQSPKYLFRKEGQNVTLSCEQNLNHDAMYWYRQDPGQGLRLIYYSQIVNDFQKGDIAEGYSVSREKKESFPLTVTSAQKNPTAFYLCASSPQQGRGKTSVTEQFFGPGTRLTVL.

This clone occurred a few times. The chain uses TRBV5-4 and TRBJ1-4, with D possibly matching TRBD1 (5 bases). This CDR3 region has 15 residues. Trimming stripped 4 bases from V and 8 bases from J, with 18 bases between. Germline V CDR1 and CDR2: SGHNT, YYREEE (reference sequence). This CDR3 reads CASSPNGGIAEKLFF. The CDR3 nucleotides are TGTGCCAGCAGCCCGAACGGGGGGATAGCGGAAAAACTGTTTTTT.

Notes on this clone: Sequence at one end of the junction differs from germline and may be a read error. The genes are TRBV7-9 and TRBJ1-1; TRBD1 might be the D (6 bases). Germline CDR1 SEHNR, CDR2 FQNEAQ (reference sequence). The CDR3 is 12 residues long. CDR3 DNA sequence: TGTTCCAGCAGCCCTCAGGGGTCCCAAGCTTTCTTT. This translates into CSSSPQGSQAFF.

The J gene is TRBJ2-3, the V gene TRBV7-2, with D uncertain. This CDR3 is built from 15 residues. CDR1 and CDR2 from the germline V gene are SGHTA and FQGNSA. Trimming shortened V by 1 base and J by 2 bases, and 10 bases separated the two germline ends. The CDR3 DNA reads TGTGCCAGCAGCTTAGGAACCACTTTCACAGATACGCAGTATTTT. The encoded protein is CASSLGTTFTDTQYF.

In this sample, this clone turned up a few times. CDR3 nucleotides: TGTGCCAGCAGTTTGGGACTAGCGGGGGAAGATTCCTACGAGCAGTACTTC. Protein sequence: CASSLGLAGEDSYEQYF. This chain connects TRBV28 to TRBJ2-7; 14 bases are a match to TRBD2. With 3 bases clipped from V and 1 base from J, the junction kept 5 bases outside the gene matches. Germline loops: CDR1 MDHEN, CDR2 SYDVKM. The CDR3 consists of 17 residues.

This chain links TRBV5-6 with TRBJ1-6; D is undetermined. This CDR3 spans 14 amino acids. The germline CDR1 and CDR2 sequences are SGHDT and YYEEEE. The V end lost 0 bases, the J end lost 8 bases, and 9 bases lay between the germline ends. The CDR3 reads CASSLDTSDSPLHF. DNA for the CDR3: TGTGCCAGCAGCTTGGACACCTCTGATTCACCCCTCCACTTT.

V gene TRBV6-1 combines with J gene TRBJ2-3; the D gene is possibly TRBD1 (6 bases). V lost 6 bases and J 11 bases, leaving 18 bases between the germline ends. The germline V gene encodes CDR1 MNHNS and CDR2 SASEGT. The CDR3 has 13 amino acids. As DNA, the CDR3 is TGTGCCAGCAGCTTCCCCGGGACAATAATGCAGTATTTT. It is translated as CASSFPGTIMQYF.

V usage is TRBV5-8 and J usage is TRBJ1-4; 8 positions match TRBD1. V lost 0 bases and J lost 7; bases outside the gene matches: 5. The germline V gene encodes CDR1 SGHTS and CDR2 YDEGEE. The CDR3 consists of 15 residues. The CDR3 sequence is CASSLAGGSGEKLFF. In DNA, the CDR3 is TGTGCCAGCAGCTTGGCAGGGGGCTCTGGTGAAAAACTGTTTTTT.